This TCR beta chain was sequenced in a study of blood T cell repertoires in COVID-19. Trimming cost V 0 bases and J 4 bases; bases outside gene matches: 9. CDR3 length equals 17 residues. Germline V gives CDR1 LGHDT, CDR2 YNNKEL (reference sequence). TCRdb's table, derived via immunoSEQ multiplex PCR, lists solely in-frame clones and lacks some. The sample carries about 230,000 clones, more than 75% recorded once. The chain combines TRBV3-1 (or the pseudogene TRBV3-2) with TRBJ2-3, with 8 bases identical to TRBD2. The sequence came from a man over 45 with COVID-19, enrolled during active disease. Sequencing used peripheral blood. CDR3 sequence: CASSQDWGLGGSDTQYF. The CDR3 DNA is TGTGCCAGCAGCCAAGATTGGGGACTAGGGGGGTCAGATACGCAGTATTTT.